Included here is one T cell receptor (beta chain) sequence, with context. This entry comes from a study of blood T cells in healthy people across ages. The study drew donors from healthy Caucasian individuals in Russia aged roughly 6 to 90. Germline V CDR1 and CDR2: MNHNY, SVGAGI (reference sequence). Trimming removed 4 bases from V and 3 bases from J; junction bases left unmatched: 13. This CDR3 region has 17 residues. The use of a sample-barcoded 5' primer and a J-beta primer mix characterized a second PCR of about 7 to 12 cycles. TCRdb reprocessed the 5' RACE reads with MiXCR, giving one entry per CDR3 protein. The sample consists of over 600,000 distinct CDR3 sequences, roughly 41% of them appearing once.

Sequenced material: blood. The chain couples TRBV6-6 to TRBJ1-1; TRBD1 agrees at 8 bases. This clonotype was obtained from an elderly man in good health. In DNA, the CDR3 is TGTGCCAGCAGTTTGGGACAGGCGATATCAGTCCACACTGAAGCTTTCTTT. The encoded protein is CASSLGQAISVHTEAFF.